The sequence of this TCR beta chain was determined in a study of regulatory T cells in long-lasting Graves disease. Overall study results and limits: TRBV28, TRBJ1-2 and TRBJ2-5 were segments that persistent disease favored.

The time point was: newly diagnosed GD, antithyroid drugs for less than 3 months. Construction of the TCR library relied on RNA isolated from PBMCs. At least ten counts were recorded for this clonotype. Its specificity is not known. Arm-PCR with iRepertoire HTBI primers amplified the CDR3 regions for these TCR beta libraries. TCRdb processed the multiplex PCR reads anew with MiXCR; each CDR3 protein has one entry. The profile covers 400,000 to 500,000 distinct CDR3 sequences, with 15% to 20% appearing a single time and 23% taken by the ten largest. The CDR3 has 14 amino acids. Trimming shortened V by 2 bases and J by 10 bases, and 12 bases separated the two germline ends. Germline CDR1 is MNHEY and CDR2 is SVGEGT. The sample was also reused in another study, on T cells in Graves' hyperthyroidism and ophthalmopathy. From that second work: Graves' hyperthyroidism showing no ophthalmopathy progression within 18 months was considered stable. Hyperthyroidism, newly diagnosed and lasting under 2 months, affected patients aged 18 to 65.

The source of this sequence is a woman between 18 and 29 years old with Graves disease. Sequenced here: peripheral blood mononuclear cells (PBMCs), sampled at new diagnosis, from a patient treated with antithyroid drugs. This chain links TRBV6-2 or TRBV6-3 with TRBJ1-6; D unclear. This chain's CDR3 is CASSYPEAGSPLHF. In nucleotides, the CDR3 is TGTGCCAGCAGTTACCCTGAAGCTGGGTCACCCCTCCACTTT.